This T cell receptor (beta chain) was recorded in a study of T cells after yellow fever vaccination. The CDR3 length is 16 residues. Trimming removed 3 bases at V and 3 bases at J, with 14 bases between. Comment on this clonotype: Its antigen is still unknown.

Overall study findings and caveats: Weaker in magnitude, the secondary response showed a faster peak on day 5 versus 15.

In TCRdb, the 5' RACE reads were re-called with MiXCR into one record per CDR3 protein. The profile covers just under 600,000 distinct CDR3 sequences, with roughly 13% appearing a single time and over 11% taken by the ten largest. The material was PBMCs, obtained on the day of the yellow fever booster vaccination. The receptor comes from a man aged 25-45 years who received the YFV17D yellow fever vaccine. This chain connects TRBV12-3 or TRBV12-4 to TRBJ2-2; maybe TRBD1 (5 bases). CDR3 sequence reads: CASSFRVRIDTGELFF. CDR3 nucleotide sequence: TGTGCCAGCAGTTTCAGGGTTCGGATTGACACCGGGGAGCTGTTTTTT.